The 25 T cell receptor beta chains reported below all come from one sample, sequenced in a study of beta chain features in type 1 diabetes. cDNA synthesis used the whole RNA isolate, giving expressed TCRB sequences. Profiled with immunoSEQ multiplex PCR; TCRdb holds only in-frame clones, not every one. The sample carries about 220,000 clones, approximately 10% recorded once. Sample: central memory CD4+ T cells from blood. These receptors all come from a man between 18 and 29 years old in good health.

V is TRBV4-1 and J is TRBJ1-2; a weak D match, TRBD1 (5 bases). Trimming stripped 4 bases from V and 4 bases from J, with 13 bases between. Germline lookup yields CDR1 MGHRA and CDR2 YSYEKL. CDR3 length equals 14 residues. The chain's CDR3 is CASSLPGVGYGYTF. CDR3 bases: TGCGCCAGCAGCCTCCCGGGGGTGGGCTATGGCTACACCTTC.

This clone has only a few counts. The sample holds other DNA sequences that translate to the same CDR3. The V and J genes are TRBV30 and TRBJ2-3; a possible D gene is TRBD2 (6 bases). The CDR3 is 13 amino acids. Trimming removed 0 bases from V and 4 bases from J, with 8 bases in between. Looked up from germline, CDR1 is GTSNPN and CDR2 is SVGIG (reference sequence). This chain's CDR3 is CAWSVRRADTQYF. CDR3 nucleotide sequence: TGTGCCTGGAGTGTACGGAGGGCAGATACGCAGTATTTT.

This clone was observed many times. The chain is built from TRBV2 and TRBJ2-3; D unresolved. The V and J ends lost 4 bases and 5 bases respectively, with 10 bases between them. Germline V CDR1 and CDR2: SNHLY, FYNNEI. CDR3 length: 13 residues. CDR3 amino acids: CASSAPDQDTQYF. CDR3 nucleotide sequence: TGTGCCAGCAGTGCACCGGACCAAGATACGCAGTATTTT.

The V gene is TRBV10-3, the J gene TRBJ2-3; 12 nucleotides align to TRBD2. Germline V lookup: CDR1 ENHRY, CDR2 SYGVKD. Trimming cost V 3 bases and J 4 bases; bases outside gene matches: 14. This CDR3 has 19 amino acids. The CDR3 region has the DNA TGTGCCATCAGTGAAGCCCCGAGACTAGCGGGAGATGGAGCAGATACGCAGTATTTT. This encodes CAISEAPRLAGDGADTQYF.

A few counts support this clone. The chain employs TRBV5-4 and TRBJ2-7; TRBD1 aligns across 7 bases. Germline loops: CDR1 SGHNT, CDR2 YYREEE (reference sequence). With V trimmed by 2 bases and J by 1 base, 3 bases remained unmatched. The CDR3 runs 14 residues. CDR3 nucleotide sequence: TGTGCCAGCAGCTTAGGCAGGGGGTCCTACGAGCAGTACTTC. Translating it yields CASSLGRGSYEQYF.

The chain couples TRBV7-3 to TRBJ2-7, with 9 bases fitting TRBD1. V gave up 5 bases and J gave up 6 bases; unmatched junction bases: 8. Germline loops: CDR1 SGHTA, CDR2 FQGTGA. The CDR3 runs 14 residues. CDR3 residues: CASSVGTGNGEQYF. The DNA for the CDR3 is TGTGCCAGCAGCGTAGGGACAGGGAACGGCGAGCAGTACTTC.

Comment on this clone: The sample holds other DNA sequences that translate to the same CDR3. V is TRBV15 and J is TRBJ2-1, with D maybe TRBD1 (6 bases). Germline CDR1 and CDR2: LNHNV and YYDKDF (reference sequence). The ends were cut back, 4 bases at V and 7 bases at J, with 17 bases in the middle. This CDR3 has 15 amino acids. The CDR3 coding sequence is TGTGCCACCAGCACAGTGAGCGGAACAGGGAATGAGCAGTTCTTC. Translation: CATSTVSGTGNEQFF.

This clone was counted at least ten times. This chain joins TRBV4-1 and TRBJ2-7; TRBD1 matches 10 bases. V lost 4 bases to trimming and J lost 4 bases; unmatched junction nucleotides: 4. Germline V lookup: CDR1 MGHRA, CDR2 YSYEKL. The CDR3 runs 14 residues. The CDR3 coding sequence is TGCGCCAGCAGCCTACGACAGGGGGCTTACGAGCAGTACTTC. Its translation: CASSLRQGAYEQYF.

The rearrangement links TRBV6-5 to TRBJ1-5; no definite D call. The CDR3 has 14 residues. The germline V gene encodes CDR1 MNHEY and CDR2 SVGAGI. Deletions cut 8 bases from V and 0 bases from J, with 11 bases between. The CDR3 reads CASRPGYSNQPQHF. The CDR3 DNA sequence: TGTGCCAGCCGACCGGGCTATAGCAATCAGCCCCAGCATTTT.

Only a few counts were recorded for this clone. The chain has TRBV19 and TRBJ1-1, with D unclear. The germline V gene has CDR1 LNHDA and CDR2 SQIVND (reference sequence). The CDR3 spans 13 residues. Trimming left V 5 bases short and J 5 bases short, with 12 bases between. CDR3 region: CASSYGGRTEAFF. The DNA of the CDR3 is TGTGCCAGTAGTTATGGCGGGCGGACTGAAGCTTTCTTT.

Worth noting for this clone: The identical CDR3 is also encoded by other nucleotide sequences in the sample. This chain uses TRBV19 with TRBJ1-5; D is unresolved. The V end was cut by 8 bases, the J end by 0 bases, with 14 bases between. Germline V lookup: CDR1 LNHDA, CDR2 SQIVND (reference sequence). The CDR3 runs 15 residues. The CDR3 sequence is CASDLGGYSNQPQHF. CDR3 nucleotide sequence: TGTGCCAGTGACCTCGGCGGGTATAGCAATCAGCCCCAGCATTTT.

This clone showed up just a few times. The genes are TRBV30 and TRBJ2-1, with 10 bases that match TRBD2. The CDR3 totals 13 residues. Germline CDR1 is GTSNPN and CDR2 is SVGIG (reference sequence). The ends lost 7 bases at V and 7 bases at J; junction bases unmatched: 7. CDR3 region: CAFEREGLNEQFF. In DNA form, the CDR3 reads TGTGCCTTCGAGCGGGAGGGCCTGAATGAGCAGTTCTTC.

This clone came up a few times. Its ends do not fully match the called genes, so a read error is possible. CDR3 nucleotides: TGCGCCTGCAGTGAGTCGCACGGTAAAAATGAGCAGTTCTTC. Its protein product is CACSESHGKNEQFF. The V gene is TRBV10-1, the J gene TRBJ2-1, with D uncertain. The CDR3 sequence is 14 residues long. The V gene's germline CDR1 is WNHNN and CDR2 SYGVQD (reference sequence).

A few counts support this clone. The chain combines TRBV9 with TRBJ2-1; 9 bases line up with TRBD2. The V and J ends lost 0 bases and 3 bases, in that order; junction bases with no gene match: 10. This CDR3 spans 18 amino acids. The germline V gene encodes CDR1 SGDLS and CDR2 YYNGEE. As DNA, the CDR3 is TGTGCCAGCAGCGTAGCTCCTTTTAGCGGGAGCGGCTACAATGAGCAGTTCTTC. It translates to CASSVAPFSGSGYNEQFF.

This chain uses TRBV29-1 with TRBJ2-6; D is possibly TRBD2 (5 bases). The CDR3 runs to 14 residues. Germline assignment: CDR1 SQVTM and CDR2 ANQGSEA. V shed 6 bases and J shed 2 bases, with 11 bases lying between them. This CDR3 is CSVEGGPGANVLTF. The CDR3, as DNA: TGCAGCGTAGAGGGTGGGCCTGGGGCCAACGTCCTGACTTTC.

Many counts were recorded for this clone. This chain joins TRBV5-4 and TRBJ2-3; 9 bases agree with TRBD2. Trimming cost V 5 bases and J 1 base; bases outside gene matches: 14. The CDR3 is 18 residues long. Germline values: CDR1 SGHNT, CDR2 YYREEE (reference sequence). The CDR3 DNA sequence: TGTGCCAGCAGGGACCTCGTGCTAGCGGGATACGGCACAGATACGCAGTATTTT. It yields the protein CASRDLVLAGYGTDTQYF. The full variable domain, rest sourced from reference TRBV5-4 and TRBJ2-3, is ETGVTQSPTHLIKTRGQQVTLRCSSQSGHNTVSWYQQALGQGPQFIFQYYREEENGRGNFPPRFSGLQFPNYSSELNVNALELDDSALYLCASRDLVLAGYGTDTQYFGPGTRLTVL.

In this sample, this clone turned up a few times. The chain is built from TRBV7-9 and TRBJ2-3, with D possibly matching TRBD2 (6 bases). The CDR3 sequence is 12 residues long. Between the trimmed V and J ends, which lost 9 bases and 4 bases, there was a span of 11 bases. Per germline, CDR1 SEHNR and CDR2 FQNEAQ (reference sequence). The CDR3 sequence: CASRGNSDTQYF. The DNA for the CDR3 is TGTGCCAGTCGGGGGAACTCAGATACGCAGTATTTT.

This chain joins TRBV7-8 and TRBJ1-3; D not resolved. CDR3 length equals 12 residues. Germline lookup yields CDR1 SGHVS and CDR2 FQNEAQ. Trimming stripped 0 bases from V and 3 bases from J, with 0 bases between. CDR3 nucleotides: TGTGCCAGCAGCTTAGCTGGAAACACCATATATTTT. Its protein product is CASSLAGNTIYF.

This clone came up many times. The chain uses TRBV19 and TRBJ2-1; 12 bases agree with TRBD2. Germline trimming cut 2 bases from V and 9 bases from J; bases unmatched to any gene: 2. Germline CDR1 reads LNHDA; CDR2 reads SQIVND (reference sequence). The CDR3 sequence is 14 residues long. Here the CDR3 reads CASSITSGRLEQFF. CDR3 coding DNA: TGTGCCAGTAGTATAACTAGCGGGAGGCTTGAGCAGTTCTTC.

The chain has TRBV18 and TRBJ2-7, with D hard to call. V was shortened by 2 bases and J by 4 bases, with 9 bases between the two germline ends. Germline V gene lookup returns CDR1 KGHSH and CDR2 LQKENI. There are 13 residues in the CDR3. The chain's CDR3 is CASSPDPGYEQYF. The CDR3 DNA is TGTGCCAGCTCACCAGATCCAGGTTACGAGCAGTACTTC.

This clone has ten or more counts. The chain has TRBV7-9 and TRBJ2-1; 8 bases are a match to TRBD1. Germline lookup yields CDR1 SEHNR and CDR2 FQNEAQ (reference sequence). The junction had 0 bases not matched to a gene; V was cut back by 4 bases and J by 4 bases. The CDR3 extends over 13 amino acids. The CDR3 spells CASSWTGYNEQFF. CDR3 DNA sequence: TGTGCCAGCAGCTGGACAGGGTACAATGAGCAGTTCTTC.

This chain uses TRBV19 with TRBJ1-2; D possibly corresponds to TRBD1 (6 bases). The V end lost 5 bases, the J end lost 4 bases, and 11 bases lay between the germline ends. The CDR3 extends over 13 amino acids. Germline V lookup: CDR1 LNHDA, CDR2 SQIVND (reference sequence). The CDR3 spells CASSATGTYGYTF. The CDR3 DNA reads TGTGCCAGTAGTGCCACAGGGACCTATGGCTACACCTTC.

The rearrangement links TRBV19 to TRBJ2-4; TRBD2 matches 7 bases. From germline, CDR1 is LNHDA and CDR2 SQIVND (reference sequence). This CDR3 spans 14 amino acids. With V trimmed by 7 bases and J by 4 bases, 7 bases remained unmatched. The CDR3 region has the DNA TGTGCCAGTAATAATGGGGGAGGGAAAAACATTCAGTACTTC. It translates to CASNNGGGKNIQYF.

The chain employs TRBV27 and TRBJ2-7, with D unresolved. Trimming removed 3 bases from V and 0 bases from J, with 6 bases in between. CDR1 is MNHEY, CDR2 SMNVEV, per germline (reference sequence). There are 13 residues in the CDR3. The chain's CDR3 is CASSFRFSYEQYF. CDR3 coding DNA: TGTGCCAGCAGTTTTCGGTTCTCCTACGAGCAGTACTTC.

With respect to this clone: The same CDR3 can be traced to other DNA sequences in this sample. The rearrangement uses TRBV29-1 and TRBJ1-1; D is uncertain. Trimming removed 3 bases from V and 0 bases from J, with 8 bases in between. The CDR3 is 13 residues long. Germline V gives CDR1 SQVTM, CDR2 ANQGSEA. CDR3 protein: CSVEGELNTEAFF. CDR3 bases: TGCAGCGTTGAGGGAGAATTGAACACTGAAGCTTTCTTT.